Following are 13 T cell receptor beta chains from one sample sequenced in a study of CD8+ T cells in alopecia areata (dated by TCRdb to 2016 to 2019). The protocol used for the library was the immunoSEQ multiplex PCR assay. RNA was extracted from all samples and reverse transcribed into cDNA, which served as template for TCR sequencing. Drawn from immuneACCESS, this table holds only the in-frame rearrangements with V and J called that TCRdb kept. Clones are partly lost; checked studies trace under half to an unresolved V gene and leave the rest unexplained. Within this sample are 100,000 to 130,000 clones, with around 59% of them counted one time only. The ten biggest clones cover less than 25% of the sample. The sample taken for sequencing was CD8+ T cells sorted from blood. These receptors originate from a human donor in good health.

Sample share makes this clone large. The rearrangement links TRBV7-2 to TRBJ2-3; D is ambiguous. CDR1 SGHTA and CDR2 FQGNSA come from the germline V gene. There are 13 residues in the CDR3. V was clipped by 4 bases and J by 6 bases, with 11 bases between them. In DNA, the CDR3 is TGTGCCAGCAGCTCGCCCCCGGCGGATACGCAGTATTTT. Amino acids: CASSSPPADTQYF.

The chain recombines TRBV4-3 with TRBJ2-1, with D possibly matching TRBD1 (6 bases). The germline CDR1 and CDR2 sequences are LGHNA and YSLEER. The CDR3 runs 15 residues. V lost 5 bases and J lost 6, with 17 bases in between. The CDR3 region is CASSVSEGERNEQFF. The CDR3 DNA sequence: TGCGCCAGCAGCGTTAGTGAGGGGGAGCGCAATGAGCAGTTCTTC.

The chain is built from TRBV18 and TRBJ1-2, with no clear D. V lost 0 bases, J lost 0 bases, and 11 bases lay in between. CDR3 size: 16 residues. The germline V gene has CDR1 KGHSH and CDR2 LQKENI. CDR3 DNA: TGTGCCAGCTCACCACCCCATTGGTCAGCTAACTATGGCTACACCTTC. This codes for CASSPPHWSANYGYTF.

The V and J genes are TRBV29-1 and TRBJ1-2, with TRBD1 identical over 8 bases. The germline V gene encodes CDR1 SQVTM and CDR2 ANQGSEA. J lost 1 base, V lost 6 bases, and 10 bases had no gene match. The CDR3 covers 15 residues. CDR3: CSVLFGTGDNYGYTF. CDR3 sequence (DNA): TGCAGCGTCCTATTCGGGACAGGTGATAACTATGGCTACACCTTC. Based on the CDR3 plus reference TRBV29-1 and TRBJ1-2, the full variable domain is SAVISQKPSRDICQRGTSLTIQCQVDSQVTMMFWYRQQPGQSLTLIATANQGSEATYESGFVIDKFPISRPNLTFSTLTVSNMSPEDSSIYLCSVLFGTGDNYGYTFGSGTRLTVV.

The CDR3 sequence is CASSLGPFPGATYEQYF. For the CDR3, the DNA is TGTGCCAGCAGCTTGGGCCCTTTCCCAGGGGCTACCTACGAGCAGTACTTC. The chain combines TRBV5-6 with TRBJ2-7, with D perhaps TRBD1 (6 bases). Trimming stripped 0 bases from V and 2 bases from J, with 18 bases between. Per the germline V gene, CDR1 is SGHDT and CDR2 is YYEEEE. The CDR3 is 17 amino acids.

The chain uses TRBV13 and TRBJ1-2; unclear D gene. There are 13 residues in the CDR3. Germline assignment: CDR1 PRHDT and CDR2 FYEKMQ (reference sequence). Trimming cost V 0 bases and J 8 bases, with 10 bases left between them. The chain's CDR3 is CASSLGRGTGYTF. CDR3 in DNA: TGTGCCAGCAGCTTAGGCCGTGGAACCGGCTACACCTTC.

This clone is a singleton in its sample. V usage is TRBV27 and J usage is TRBJ2-2, with 10 bases identical to TRBD2. Per germline, CDR1 MNHEY and CDR2 SMNVEV (reference sequence). The CDR3 covers 14 residues. The V and J ends lost 6 bases and 7 bases, in that order; junction bases with no gene match: 5. CDR3 nucleotide sequence: TGTGCCAGCAGCCTAGCGGGGGCCATCGGGGAGCTGTTTTTT. This codes for CASSLAGAIGELFF.

This clone was seen just once. This rearrangement joins TRBV9 to TRBJ1-2; 9 bases line up with TRBD1. Germline values: CDR1 SGDLS, CDR2 YYNGEE. V shed 3 bases and J 4 bases; nucleotides not matched to a gene: 10. There are 16 residues in the CDR3. CDR3 sequence: CASSGFRDRVGYGYTF. The CDR3 DNA reads as TGTGCCAGCAGCGGGTTCCGGGACAGGGTGGGCTATGGCTACACCTTC.

J is TRBJ2-7 and V is TRBV5-6, with D perhaps matching TRBD1 (5 bases). With 4 bases removed from V and 3 bases from J, the gap between germline ends came to 14 bases. CDR1 is SGHDT and CDR2 is YYEEEE in the germline V gene. The CDR3 runs 14 residues. CDR3 protein: CASSAGHLLYEQYF. For the CDR3, the DNA is TGTGCCAGCAGCGCTGGACATTTGCTCTACGAGCAGTACTTC.

V gene TRBV29-1 combines with J gene TRBJ1-2; D is unclear. Germline values: CDR1 SQVTM, CDR2 ANQGSEA. The V gene lost 0 bases and the J gene lost 4 bases, with 15 bases spanning the gap. CDR3 length: 15 residues. The CDR3 nucleotides read TGCAGCGTTGAAGATCCCGCATATTTGTCCTATGGCTACACCTTC. Residues: CSVEDPAYLSYGYTF.

This chain links TRBV7-8 with TRBJ1-4; the match to TRBD1 covers 8 bases. This CDR3 spans 15 amino acids. The V gene's germline CDR1 is SGHVS and CDR2 FQNEAQ. Losses at the gene ends were 5 bases for V and 4 bases for J; bases not matched to a gene: 6. CDR3 nucleotide sequence: TGTGCCAGCAGCCTCGGACAGGGACTTAATGAAAAACTGTTTTTT. This codes for CASSLGQGLNEKLFF.

DNA of the CDR3: TGTGCCAGCAGCCGCCGCAATCAGCCCCAGCATTTT. As protein: CASSRRNQPQHF. The chain links TRBV13 to TRBJ1-5, with D unclear. Germline lookup yields CDR1 PRHDT and CDR2 FYEKMQ (reference sequence). This CDR3 has 12 residues. V was cut by 5 bases and J by 2 bases, with 4 bases left in between.

V gene TRBV18 combines with J gene TRBJ2-5, with a possible D match to TRBD1 (6 bases). Deletions cut 3 bases from V and 1 base from J, with 12 bases between. The CDR3 covers 15 residues. Germline CDR1 and CDR2: KGHSH and LQKENI. The CDR3 nucleotides are TGTGCCAGCTCACCTCCAACAGGGCCCCAAGAGACCCAGTACTTC. This translates into CASSPPTGPQETQYF.